These T cell receptor beta chains were read from a single sample in a study of shared clonotypes between healthy human individuals. TCRdb's copy holds only in-frame clones and misses some; the assay was immunoSEQ multiplex PCR. The sample consists of about a million clones, 60% to 85% of them appearing once. Sequencing used memory CD4+ T cells from PBMCs. The receptors come from a man in his late teens or twenties in good health. Some clones in this sample may be carry-over from other donors' samples. Both conserved end residues are part of each CDR3. Each record gives: J gene, clone size, D gene, V gene, CDR3 protein, CDR3 DNA. D genes are given only for firm matches. Size values are once, few and many counts, or a class for expanded clones, and some rows have none.

j_call: TRBJ1-1; clone_size: NA; d_call: NA; v_call: TRBV7-9; cdr3_aa: CASSLEATEAFF; cdr3_nt: TGTGCCAGCAGCTTAGAAGCGACTGAAGCTTTCTTT
j_call: TRBJ2-2; clone_size: NA; d_call: NA; v_call: TRBV2; cdr3_aa: CASSANGIGTGELFF; cdr3_nt: TGTGCCAGCAGTGCAAACGGGATCGGGACCGGGGAGCTGTTTTTT
j_call: TRBJ1-2; clone_size: NA; d_call: NA; v_call: TRBV6-1; cdr3_aa: CASSEGAGTYYGYTF; cdr3_nt: TGTGCCAGCAGTGAAGGGGCAGGGACTTACTATGGCTACACCTTC
j_call: TRBJ2-5; clone_size: NA; d_call: TRBD2; v_call: TRBV4-2; cdr3_aa: CASSQPGGVETQYF; cdr3_nt: TGTGCCAGCAGCCAACCGGGGGGGGTAGAGACCCAGTACTTC
j_call: TRBJ1-1; clone_size: NA; d_call: NA; v_call: TRBV10-2; cdr3_aa: CASSGGGVGNTEAFF; cdr3_nt: TGCGCCAGCAGTGGAGGGGGGGTTGGGAACACTGAAGCTTTCTTT
j_call: TRBJ2-2; clone_size: NA; d_call: NA; v_call: TRBV9; cdr3_aa: CASSVGGGSTGELFF; cdr3_nt: TGTGCCAGCAGCGTAGGAGGGGGTAGCACCGGGGAGCTGTTTTTT
j_call: TRBJ2-1; clone_size: NA; d_call: TRBD1; v_call: TRBV18; cdr3_aa: CASSPPTGGFVNEQFF; cdr3_nt: TGTGCCAGCTCACCACCGACAGGGGGCTTTGTGAATGAGCAGTTCTTC
j_call: TRBJ1-2; clone_size: NA; d_call: NA; v_call: TRBV6-1; cdr3_aa: CASSGVGANYGYTF; cdr3_nt: TGTGCCAGCAGTGGGGTCGGGGCTAACTATGGCTACACCTTC
j_call: TRBJ2-1; clone_size: once; d_call: NA; v_call: TRBV28; cdr3_aa: CASSSPSYNEQFF; cdr3_nt: TGTGCCAGCAGTTCCCCCTCCTACAATGAGCAGTTCTTC
j_call: TRBJ2-5; clone_size: NA; d_call: NA; v_call: TRBV7-3; cdr3_aa: CASSKGRQETQYF; cdr3_nt: TGTGCCAGCAGCAAGGGACGTCAAGAGACCCAGTACTTC
j_call: TRBJ2-7; clone_size: NA; d_call: TRBD2; v_call: TRBV19; cdr3_aa: CASSGSSGSSYEQYF; cdr3_nt: TGTGCCAGTAGTGGATCTAGCGGGAGTAGCTACGAGCAGTACTTC
j_call: TRBJ2-1; clone_size: NA; d_call: NA; v_call: TRBV25-1; cdr3_aa: CASSEHVWSSYNEQFF; cdr3_nt: TGTGCCAGCAGTGAACATGTCTGGAGCTCCTACAATGAGCAGTTCTTC
j_call: TRBJ2-5; clone_size: NA; d_call: TRBD1; v_call: TRBV6-6; cdr3_aa: CAISESGTGVETQYF; cdr3_nt: TGTGCCATCAGTGAGTCGGGGACAGGGGTGGAGACCCAGTACTTC
j_call: TRBJ1-1; clone_size: NA; d_call: TRBD1; v_call: TRBV29-1; cdr3_aa: CSVVQGGGKTEAFF; cdr3_nt: TGCAGCGTTGTGCAGGGGGGGGGAAAAACTGAAGCTTTCTTT
j_call: TRBJ2-3; clone_size: NA; d_call: NA; v_call: TRBV5-4; cdr3_aa: CASSLDSTDTQYF; cdr3_nt: TGTGCCAGCAGCCTCGACAGTACAGATACGCAGTATTTT
j_call: TRBJ1-2; clone_size: NA; d_call: NA; v_call: TRBV20-1; cdr3_aa: CSGGGQGYTF; cdr3_nt: TGCAGTGGAGGGGGGCAAGGCTACACCTTC
j_call: TRBJ1-1; clone_size: NA; d_call: NA; v_call: TRBV27; cdr3_aa: CASSLRLGFTEAFF; cdr3_nt: TGTGCCAGCAGTTTACGTTTGGGGTTCACTGAAGCTTTCTTT
j_call: TRBJ2-2; clone_size: NA; d_call: NA; v_call: TRBV10-3; cdr3_aa: CAISESSTGELFF; cdr3_nt: TGTGCCATCAGTGAGTCGTCCACCGGGGAGCTGTTTTTT